Listed below are T cell receptor beta chains from one sample, sequenced in a study of regulatory and conventional T cells in RAG deficiency. This table comes from immunoSEQ multiplex PCR, and its TCRdb copy is limited to in-frame clones, with some not included. The table lists some 19,000 clones, roughly 87% of them singletons. These data were likewise used in another study, on regulatory T cells.

The sequenced sample was Tregs sorted from blood. The receptors stem from a human donor in good health. Each CDR3 is given with its conserved first and last residue. Fields, in order: J gene, D gene, V gene, CDR3 protein. D genes are given only for firm matches.

TRBJ2-7 TRBD2 TRBV6-5 CASSSMTGGVYEQYF
TRBJ2-2 NA TRBV14 CASSQAGPLGAGELFF
TRBJ2-2 TRBD1 TRBV2 CASSPDRAAGELFF
TRBJ1-2 NA TRBV6-1 CASSPTANYGYTF
TRBJ2-5 NA TRBV7-9 CASSPIGETQYF
TRBJ1-4 NA TRBV6-6 CASRLDNSGDEKLFF
TRBJ2-3 TRBD2 TRBV7-3 CASSLWSRGDYTQYF
TRBJ2-1 TRBD1 TRBV12-5 CASGLLTGGVQFF
TRBJ1-2 NA TRBV28 CASSFTGKDYGYTF
TRBJ1-6 NA TRBV5-5 CASSLVVKSSYNSPLHF
TRBJ1-4 TRBD1 TRBV9 CASSPGTGLELFF
TRBJ2-1 TRBD2 TRBV9 CASSVRLAGDLDEQFF
TRBJ1-1 NA TRBV29-1 CSATWRLGNTEAFF
TRBJ1-1 NA TRBV5-4 CASSPGGRTEAFF
TRBJ2-7 NA TRBV28 CASSLIQVYEQYF
TRBJ1-5 NA TRBV19 CASLKSPSSDVVHSNQPQHF
TRBJ2-2 NA TRBV18 CASSGNTGELFF
TRBJ2-2 NA TRBV15 CATSRDRLPGELFF
TRBJ1-3 NA TRBV6-5 CASRRGGGFGNTIYF
TRBJ2-3 TRBD2 TRBV30 CAWSAGLAGGPDTQYF
TRBJ2-7 TRBD1 TRBV6-6 CASSKSTGSMYEQYF
NA NA TRBV18 CASSPRQERRYEQYF
TRBJ2-7 NA TRBV11-1 CASSLGLAAGYEQYF
TRBJ1-2 TRBD1 TRBV7-2 CASSQPGQVYGYTF
TRBJ2-3 TRBD2 TRBV7-8 CASSPTPGLNTDTQYF
TRBJ2-3 NA TRBV7-9 CASSPVQGDTQYF
TRBJ1-6 TRBD1 TRBV18 CASSPGDSYNSPLHF
TRBJ1-2 NA TRBV30 CAWSVTGRDYGYTF
TRBJ2-1 TRBD2 TRBV11-2 CASSLDGTSGGAWGTKQFF
TRBJ2-1 TRBD2 TRBV5-1 CASSLKLAGAGEQFF
TRBJ2-1 NA TRBV4-2 CASSQDIGGGLPYNEQFF